The 29 T cell receptor beta chains below all came from one sample that was sequenced in a study of CD8 T cells in ankylosing spondylitis (dated by TCRdb to between 2016 and 2019). The library was obtained by 5' RACE. Instrument used: Illumina HiSeq 2500. TCRdb handled the public reads itself, with Q25 trimming in fastp and clone calling in MiXCR, and kept productive beta chains. Merged by CDR3 protein, the rows form single entries marked with the most common genes and DNA. The sample table contains 30,000 to 45,000 distinct CDR3 sequences; only one count was recorded for 10% to 15% of them. Of the sample, 32% is held by the ten largest clones. The specimen sequenced was synovial fluid, either unsorted or a sorted T cell fraction (not recorded which). Every receptor here comes from a male donor with ankylosing spondylitis.

This sequence joins TRBV7-2 and TRBJ2-3, with 11 positions matching TRBD2. The ends lost 1 base at V and 4 bases at J; junction bases unmatched: 4. This CDR3 is 16 amino acids long. In germline, CDR1 is SGHTA, CDR2 FQGNSA. CDR3 loop: CASSLVAGGPPDTQYF. CDR3 bases: TGTGCCAGCAGCTTAGTAGCGGGGGGGCCCCCAGATACGCAGTATTTT.

This clonotype occurred many times. J is TRBJ1-2 and V is TRBV27, with a tentative D call TRBD1 (6 bases). The germline V and J ends were trimmed by 4 bases and 8 bases, with 14 bases remaining between them. The CDR3 loop spans 13 amino acids. The germline V gene has CDR1 MNHEY and CDR2 SMNVEV (reference sequence). CDR3 nucleotides: TGTGCCAGCAGTTGGGGGCCCAGCCTGGGCTACACCTTC. This gives the protein CASSWGPSLGYTF.

The chain employs TRBV2 and TRBJ1-1, with TRBD1 matching 8 bases. The CDR3 spans 13 residues. V shed 6 bases, J shed 7 bases, and the junction held 7 bases outside the gene matches. Looked up from germline, CDR1 is SNHLY and CDR2 is FYNNEI. CDR3 bases: TGTGCCAGCAGGCGGGACAGGCGAGATGAAGCTTTCTTT. Protein product: CASRRDRRDEAFF.

The chain links TRBV3-1 to TRBJ2-6, with TRBD1 identical over 7 bases. There are 22 residues in the CDR3. Per the germline V gene, CDR1 is LGHDT and CDR2 is YNNKEL (reference sequence). V shed 0 bases and J 0 bases; nucleotides not matched to a gene: 17. CDR3 in amino acids: CASSQETGEGTDPFSGANVLTF. CDR3 coding DNA: TGTGCCAGCAGCCAAGAGACTGGTGAAGGGACAGACCCTTTCTCTGGGGCCAACGTCCTGACTTTC.

CDR3 in amino acids: CASSVETYSTDTQYF. The CDR3 nucleotides read TGTGCCAGCAGCGTAGAGACTTATAGCACAGATACGCAGTATTTT. V is TRBV9 and J is TRBJ2-3, with D uncertain. Per germline, CDR1 SGDLS and CDR2 YYNGEE. This CDR3 is 15 amino acids long. Trimming took off 0 bases at V and 0 bases at J, with 8 bases between the two ends.

This clonotype was detected once. An end of the junction differs from the germline gene, which may be a read error. V usage is TRBV7-2 and J usage is TRBJ1-4, with D unresolved. The CDR3 runs to 15 residues. The germline V gene has CDR1 SGHTA and CDR2 FQGNSA. CDR3 bases: TGTGTCAGCAGCTCATCCGGGAGGGTGGACGAAAAACTGTTTTTT. Translating it yields CVSSSSGRVDEKLFF.

This clonotype was observed a handful of times. This sequence joins TRBV7-9 and TRBJ1-1; no firm D call. The CDR3 sequence is 12 residues long. Trimming stripped 4 bases from V and 3 bases from J, with 6 bases between. The germline V gene has CDR1 SEHNR and CDR2 FQNEAQ (reference sequence). This chain's CDR3 is CASSWFDTEAFF. In DNA, the CDR3 is TGTGCCAGCAGCTGGTTCGACACTGAAGCTTTCTTT.

Ten or more counts support this clonotype. The chain links TRBV6-2 or TRBV6-3 to TRBJ1-5; the D gene is possibly TRBD1 (5 bases). V lost 9 bases to trimming and J lost 0 bases, with 15 bases between them. The germline CDR1 and CDR2 sequences are MNHEY and SVGEGT. This CDR3 has 15 residues. The CDR3 is CASRSPGHSNQPQHF. The DNA of the CDR3 is TGTGCCAGTAGGTCTCCAGGGCATAGCAATCAGCCCCAGCATTTT.

Many counts were recorded for this clonotype. This chain uses TRBV4-3 with TRBJ2-6; D ambiguous. This CDR3 spans 16 amino acids. With 0 bases removed from V and 4 bases from J, the gap between germline ends came to 10 bases. The germline CDR1 and CDR2 sequences are LGHNA and YSLEER. The CDR3: CASSQDLQSGANVLTF. Here the CDR3 DNA reads TGCGCCAGCAGCCAAGATTTGCAGTCCGGGGCCAACGTCCTGACTTTC.

This clonotype was detected many times. The CDR3 sequence is CASSRLMTGDRNYGYTF. CDR3 DNA: TGCGCCAGCAGCCGACTAATGACCGGGGACAGGAACTATGGCTACACCTTC. The J gene is TRBJ1-2, the V gene TRBV4-3; 8 nucleotides agree with TRBD1. Germline loops: CDR1 LGHNA, CDR2 YSLEER. Germline trimming cut 4 bases from V and 2 bases from J; bases unmatched to any gene: 12. The CDR3 has 17 residues.

In DNA form, the CDR3 reads TGTGCCAGCAGCCGGACCGGTTCCTACAATGAGCAGTTCTTC. It codes for CASSRTGSYNEQFF. The chain links TRBV3-1 to TRBJ2-1; D uncertain. V lost 4 bases and J 1 base, leaving 8 bases between the germline ends. CDR1 is LGHDT, CDR2 YNNKEL, per germline (reference sequence). The CDR3 spans 14 residues.

Ten or more counts support this clonotype. The chain recombines TRBV4-3 with TRBJ2-1; D perhaps matches TRBD2 (6 bases). V lost 0 bases, J lost 0 bases, and 9 bases lay in between. The germline V gene has CDR1 LGHNA and CDR2 YSLEER. CDR3 length: 16 amino acids. This CDR3 is CASSQEMGGSYNEQFF. In DNA form, the CDR3 reads TGCGCCAGCAGCCAAGAAATGGGGGGCTCCTACAATGAGCAGTTCTTC.

This clonotype rates as medium-sized (0.01 to 0.1%). The chain is built from TRBV13 and TRBJ2-7; D is undetermined. Germline values: CDR1 PRHDT, CDR2 FYEKMQ (reference sequence). CDR3 size: 13 residues. The germline V and J ends were trimmed by 3 bases and 5 bases, with 11 bases remaining between them. CDR3 amino acids: CASSFGPPNEQYF. CDR3 nucleotide sequence: TGTGCCAGCAGCTTCGGACCTCCGAACGAGCAGTACTTC.

The chain carries TRBV19 and TRBJ2-6; 14 nucleotides agree with TRBD2. This CDR3 comprises 16 residues. Germline CDR1 and CDR2: LNHDA and SQIVND (reference sequence). The trim removed 5 bases at V and 3 bases at J, leaving 0 bases unmatched. The DNA for the CDR3 is TGTGCCAGTAGTGGGACTAGCGGGAGTGGGGCCAACGTCCTGACTTTC. Translating gives CASSGTSGSGANVLTF.

The CDR3 sequence is CASSPNTDTQYF. The CDR3 DNA reads as TGCGCCAGCAGCCCCAACACAGATACGCAGTATTTT. V and J are TRBV5-1 and TRBJ2-3; no clear D gene. Trimming cost V 4 bases and J 2 bases, with 5 bases left between them. This CDR3 comprises 12 residues. Germline V gene lookup returns CDR1 SGHRS and CDR2 YFSETQ. Supplemented by reference TRBV5-1 and TRBJ2-3, the full variable domain reads KAGVTQTPRYLIKTRGQQVTLSCSPISGHRSVSWYQQTPGQGLQFLFEYFSETQRNKGNFPGRFSGRQFSNSRSEMNVSTLELGDSALYLCASSPNTDTQYFGPGTRLTVL.

This clonotype was detected many times. The rearrangement joins TRBV6-5 to TRBJ2-2; 10 bases are a match to TRBD1. CDR1 is MNHEY and CDR2 is SVGAGI in the germline V gene. V trimming: 2 bases; J trimming: 5 bases; junction bases outside the gene matches: 5. The CDR3 loop spans 16 amino acids. CDR3 residues: CASSYVGTGVTGELFF. CDR3 DNA sequence: TGTGCCAGCAGTTACGTCGGGACAGGGGTTACCGGGGAGCTGTTTTTT.

This clonotype was counted ten times or more. The V gene is TRBV28, the J gene TRBJ2-7; D is possibly TRBD2 (6 bases). V was clipped by 8 bases and J by 2 bases, with 16 bases between them. Germline CDR1 MDHEN, CDR2 SYDVKM. The length of the CDR3 is 14 residues. The CDR3 coding sequence is TGTGCCAGCTCATTATGGGGGGTTCCCTACGAGCAGTACTTC. Its protein product is CASSLWGVPYEQYF.

This clonotype has ten or more counts. The chain recombines TRBV7-9 with TRBJ2-2; the D is unclear. The CDR3 length is 12 residues. Germline V CDR1 and CDR2: SEHNR, FQNEAQ (reference sequence). V lost 6 bases and J 4 bases, leaving 6 bases between the germline ends. The CDR3: CASRGITGELFF. The CDR3 coding sequence is TGTGCCAGCAGAGGGATCACCGGGGAGCTGTTTTTT. The full variable domain, rest sourced from reference TRBV7-9 and TRBJ2-2, is DTGVSQNPRHKITKRGQNVTFRCDPISEHNRLYWYRQTLGQGPEFLTYFQNEAQLEKSRLLSDRFSAERPKGSFSTLEIQRTEQGDSAMYLCASRGITGELFFGEGSRLTVL.

This clonotype was detected many times. The rearrangement links TRBV7-9 to TRBJ1-5; D perhaps matches TRBD1 (6 bases). The germline gives CDR1 SEHNR, CDR2 FQNEAQ (reference sequence). The V gene lost 5 bases and the J gene lost 4 bases, with 12 bases spanning the gap. This CDR3 spans 14 amino acids. The CDR3 loop is CASSTTGKNQPQHF. In DNA, the CDR3 is TGTGCCAGCAGCACTACAGGGAAAAATCAGCCCCAGCATTTT.

This clonotype has just a few counts. The V and J genes are TRBV7-9 and TRBJ2-1; possible D gene TRBD1, 7 bases. V was trimmed by 5 bases and J by 10 bases, leaving 12 bases between them. The CDR3 has 12 amino acids. CDR1 is SEHNR and CDR2 is FQNEAQ in the germline V gene (reference sequence). The CDR3 coding sequence is TGTGCCAGCAGCATACAGGGGAGGGAGCAGTTCTTC. Translated: CASSIQGREQFF.

J is TRBJ2-2 and V is TRBV6-8; tentatively, D is TRBD1 (6 bases). The CDR3 is 14 amino acids. CDR1 is MNHGY and CDR2 is SAAAGT in the germline V gene. V was cut by 6 bases and J by 2 bases, with 10 bases left in between. The CDR3: CASRRQDNTGELFF. CDR3 sequence (DNA): TGTGCCAGCAGAAGACAGGATAACACCGGGGAGCTGTTTTTT.

The table lists this clonotype with many counts. V is TRBV20-1 and J is TRBJ2-7; 8 bases agree with TRBD2. From germline, CDR1 is DFQATT and CDR2 SNEGSKA (reference sequence). The CDR3 spans 16 residues. The ends lost 6 bases at V and 0 bases at J; junction bases unmatched: 13. CDR3 coding DNA: TGCAGTGCCCCCAGGCCTTCGCGGGGGGCCTCCTACGAGCAGTACTTC. It specifies CSAPRPSRGASYEQYF.

V and J are TRBV18 and TRBJ2-1; D may be TRBD1 (6 bases). This CDR3 is 17 amino acids long. Germline CDR1 and CDR2: KGHSH and LQKENI. V lost 3 bases, J lost 4 bases, and 19 bases lay in between. CDR3 amino acids: CASSPRPGQEAYNEQFF. Here the CDR3 DNA reads TGTGCCAGCTCACCCCGTCCGGGACAAGAAGCTTACAATGAGCAGTTCTTC. The entire variable domain, with the rest obtained from reference TRBV18 and TRBJ2-1, is as follows: NAGVMQNPRHLVRRRGQEARLRCSPMKGHSHVYWYRQLPEEGLKFMVYLQKENIIDESGMPKERFSAEFPKEGPSILRIQQVVRGDSAAYFCASSPRPGQEAYNEQFFGPGTRLTVL.

This clonotype occurred a few times. The chain combines TRBV20-1 with TRBJ2-2, with TRBD1 matching 8 bases. This CDR3 spans 15 amino acids. Looked up from germline, CDR1 is DFQATT and CDR2 is SNEGSKA (reference sequence). Losses at the gene ends were 5 bases for V and 6 bases for J; bases not matched to a gene: 11. CDR3 amino acids: CSAFFSGGKAGELFF. CDR3 nucleotides: TGCAGTGCTTTCTTTTCAGGGGGCAAGGCCGGGGAGCTGTTTTTT.

The gene calls are TRBV7-2 and TRBJ2-3; TRBD2 agrees at 10 bases. The V segment lost 4 bases and the J segment 4 bases; nucleotides outside the gene matches: 5. This CDR3 region has 15 residues. The V gene's germline CDR1 is SGHTA and CDR2 FQGNSA. Written as DNA, the CDR3 is TGTGCCAGCAGCTCTAGCGGGAGTTCGTCAGATACGCAGTATTTT. Protein product: CASSSSGSSSDTQYF. Supplemented by reference TRBV7-2 and TRBJ2-3, the full variable domain reads GAGVSQSPSNKVTEKGKDVELRCDPISGHTALYWYRQSLGQGLEFLIYFQGNSAPDKSGLPSDRFSAERTGGSVSTLTIQRTQQEDSAVYLCASSSSGSSSDTQYFGPGTRLTVL.

This clonotype was counted between two and nine times. This chain joins TRBV6-1 and TRBJ2-7; 7 bases match TRBD2. V was clipped by 1 base and J by 3 bases; unmatched bases: 6. From germline, CDR1 is MNHNS and CDR2 SASEGT. The CDR3 length is 15 residues. CDR3 protein: CASSEGGRDYYEQYF. The CDR3 nucleotides are TGTGCCAGCAGTGAAGGTGGCAGGGACTACTACGAGCAGTACTTC.

The rearrangement joins TRBV7-9 to TRBJ1-4, with unresolved D. The CDR3 extends over 12 amino acids. In germline, CDR1 is SEHNR, CDR2 FQNEAQ (reference sequence). V was cut by 2 bases and J by 7 bases, with 5 bases left in between. As DNA, the CDR3 is TGTGCCAGCAGCTTAATGGTTGAAAAACTGTTTTTT. Translation: CASSLMVEKLFF.

In this sample, this clonotype turned up a few times. The V gene is TRBV3-1, the J gene TRBJ1-6; D remains unclear. This CDR3 region has 15 residues. Trimming shortened V by 1 base and J by 8 bases, and 12 bases separated the two germline ends. The V gene's germline CDR1 is LGHDT and CDR2 YNNKEL (reference sequence). The CDR3 is CASSQVWLTDSPLHF. CDR3 DNA: TGTGCCAGCAGCCAAGTATGGCTAACGGATTCACCCCTCCACTTT. The full variable domain, with the rest looked up from reference TRBV3-1 and TRBJ1-6, is DTAVSQTPKYLVTQMGNDKSIKCEQNLGHDTMYWYKQDSKKFLKIMFSYNNKELIINETVPNRFSPKSPDKAHLNLHINSLELGDSAVYFCASSQVWLTDSPLHFGNGTRLTVT.

This clonotype is labeled medium-sized. The chain links TRBV14 to TRBJ2-7, with 8 bases matching TRBD2. CDR1 and CDR2 from the germline V gene are SGHDN and FVKESK. The CDR3 runs to 15 residues. J lost 6 bases, V lost 4 bases, and 11 bases had no gene match. The CDR3 spells CASSPAGDLVGEQYF. CDR3 bases: TGTGCCAGCAGCCCAGCGGGAGATCTGGTCGGCGAGCAGTACTTC.